The sample holds one count of the clone carrying this T cell receptor beta chain. CDR1 SGHAT and CDR2 FQNNGV come from the germline V gene. Trimming pared 0 bases from V and 7 bases from J, leaving 12 bases between. The CDR3 spans 15 residues. The data are from a study of CD8 T cells in Susac syndrome. After extraction with the RNeasy kit, 0.5 to 1 ug of the RNA was reverse transcribed using random hexamers. MiXCR was run by TCRdb on the immunoSEQ multiplex PCR reads, yielding one entry per CDR3 protein. The data contain about 140,000 distinct CDR3 sequences, about 94% of them singletons. The gene calls are TRBV11-2 and TRBJ1-4; no reliable D call. The source of this sequence is a human donor in good health. Input material: CD8+ T cells from PBMCs. The CDR3, as DNA: TGTGCCAGCAGCTTAGATAGCGTGGTGCGTGAAAAACTGTTTTTT. It encodes CASSLDSVVREKLFF. The entire variable domain, with the rest obtained from reference TRBV11-2 and TRBJ1-4, is as follows: EAGVAQSPRYKIIEKRQSVAFWCNPISGHATLYWYQQILGQGPKLLIQFQNNGVVDDSQLPKDRFSAERLKGVDSTLKIQPAKLEDSAVYLCASSLDSVVREKLFFGSGTQLSVL.